These 6 T cell receptor beta chains were all obtained from the same sample, sequenced in a study of blood T cell repertoires in COVID-19. The repertoire was sequenced with immunoSEQ multiplex PCR; TCRdb's copy has only in-frame clones and lacks some. This sample has roughly 25,000 clones, with 75% to 90% found just once. The sample comprised peripheral blood. All receptors come from a woman of 80 years or more with acute or convalescent COVID-19.

This clone has just one count. CDR3: CASKFGENTEAFF. CDR3 in DNA: TGTGCCAGCAAGTTCGGGGAGAACACTGAAGCTTTCTTT. This chain joins TRBV6-5 and TRBJ1-1, with D uncertain. The germline CDR1 and CDR2 sequences are MNHEY and SVGAGI. CDR3 size: 13 residues. The ends were cut back, 7 bases at V and 1 base at J, with 10 bases in the middle.

CDR3 region: CASVLAGGYNEQFF. DNA of the CDR3: TGTGCCAGCGTCCTAGCGGGAGGGTACAATGAGCAGTTCTTC. This chain joins TRBV2 and TRBJ2-1; 12 positions agree with TRBD2. This CDR3 is 14 amino acids long. Germline loops: CDR1 SNHLY, CDR2 FYNNEI. V was pared by 8 bases and J by 4 bases, with 3 bases of the junction left unmatched.

The rearrangement links TRBV19 to TRBJ2-7, with a tentative D call TRBD1 (6 bases). Germline lookup yields CDR1 LNHDA and CDR2 SQIVND (reference sequence). The CDR3 has 14 residues. The germline V and J ends were trimmed by 3 bases and 0 bases, with 9 bases remaining between them. The CDR3 nucleotides are TGTGCCAGTAGTATTTACAGGGACTCCTACGAGCAGTACTTC. It translates to CASSIYRDSYEQYF.

CDR3 protein: CASSDRLMRGYTF. The CDR3 nucleotides are TGTGCCAGCTCGGACAGGCTTATGCGGGGCTACACCTTC. This rearrangement joins TRBV7-2 to TRBJ1-2; 7 bases map to TRBD1. This CDR3 region has 13 residues. Germline CDR1 is SGHTA and CDR2 is FQGNSA. The ends lost 8 bases at V and 8 bases at J; junction bases unmatched: 11.

This rearrangement joins TRBV5-1 to TRBJ2-2; TRBD1 might be the D (6 bases). The CDR3 is 18 amino acids. The germline CDR1 and CDR2 sequences are SGHRS and YFSETQ. With 0 bases removed from V and 4 bases from J, the gap between germline ends came to 19 bases. CDR3 sequence (DNA): TGCGCCAGCAGCTTGGAGTCCAGGGGCGCGATCGTCACCGGGGAGCTGTTTTTT. Amino acid sequence: CASSLESRGAIVTGELFF.

The V and J genes are TRBV5-1 and TRBJ1-4; 9 bases match TRBD1. The length of the CDR3 is 18 residues. V lost 0 bases to trimming and J lost 6 bases; unmatched junction nucleotides: 12. CDR1 is SGHRS, CDR2 YFSETQ, per germline. The CDR3 region has the DNA TGCGCCAGCAGCTTGGGGACCACCTACAGGGGGCGCGATGAAAAACTGTTTTTT. This translates into CASSLGTTYRGRDEKLFF.